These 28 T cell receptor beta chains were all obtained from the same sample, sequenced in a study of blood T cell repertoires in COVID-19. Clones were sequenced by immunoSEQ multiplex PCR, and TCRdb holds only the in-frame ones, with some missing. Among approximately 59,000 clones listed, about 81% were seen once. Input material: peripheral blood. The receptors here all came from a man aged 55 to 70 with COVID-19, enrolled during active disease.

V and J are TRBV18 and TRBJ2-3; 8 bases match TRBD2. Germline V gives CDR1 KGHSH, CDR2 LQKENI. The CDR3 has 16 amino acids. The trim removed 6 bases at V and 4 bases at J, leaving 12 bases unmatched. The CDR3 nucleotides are TGTGCCAGCTCGGCCCAAGCGGGAGCGGGAGCAGATACGCAGTATTTT. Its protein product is CASSAQAGAGADTQYF.

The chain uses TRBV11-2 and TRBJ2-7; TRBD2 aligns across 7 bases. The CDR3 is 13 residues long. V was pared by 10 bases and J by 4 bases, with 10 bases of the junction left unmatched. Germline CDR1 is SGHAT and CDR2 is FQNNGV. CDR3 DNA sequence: TGTGCCACCAGACGTCTAGCGGAGTACGAGCAGTACTTC. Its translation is CATRRLAEYEQYF.

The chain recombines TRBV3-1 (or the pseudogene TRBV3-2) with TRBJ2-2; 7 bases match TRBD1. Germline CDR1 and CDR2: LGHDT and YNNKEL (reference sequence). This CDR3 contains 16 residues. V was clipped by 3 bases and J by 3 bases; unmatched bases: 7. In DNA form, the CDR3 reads TGTGCCAGCAGCCACTTTAGGGGGCCGGACACCGGGGAGCTGTTTTTT. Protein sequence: CASSHFRGPDTGELFF.

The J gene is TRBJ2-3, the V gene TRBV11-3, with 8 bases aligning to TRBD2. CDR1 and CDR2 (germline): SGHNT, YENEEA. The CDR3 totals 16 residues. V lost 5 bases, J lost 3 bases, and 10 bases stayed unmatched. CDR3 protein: CASSRGIAGITDTQYF. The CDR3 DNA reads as TGTGCCAGCAGCCGTGGAATAGCGGGGATTACAGATACGCAGTATTTT. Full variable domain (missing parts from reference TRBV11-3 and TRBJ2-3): EAGVVQSPRYKIIEKKQPVAFWCNPISGHNTLYWYLQNLGQGPELLIRYENEEAVDDSQLPKDRFSAERLKGVDSTLKIQPAELGDSAVYLCASSRGIAGITDTQYFGPGTRLTVL.

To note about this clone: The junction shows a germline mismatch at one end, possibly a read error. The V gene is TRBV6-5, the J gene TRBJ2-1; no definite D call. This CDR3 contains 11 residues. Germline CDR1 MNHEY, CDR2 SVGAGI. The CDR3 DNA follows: TGTGCCAGCAGTGACTCCAGAGAGCAGTTCTTC. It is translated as CASSDSREQFF.

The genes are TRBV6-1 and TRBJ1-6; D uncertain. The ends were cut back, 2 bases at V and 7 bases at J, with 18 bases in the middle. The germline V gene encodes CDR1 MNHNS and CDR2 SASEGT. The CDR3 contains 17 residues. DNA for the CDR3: TGTGCCAGCAGTGAAAAGAGCGGCGGTCCTTTCAATTCACCCCTCCACTTT. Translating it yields CASSEKSGGPFNSPLHF.

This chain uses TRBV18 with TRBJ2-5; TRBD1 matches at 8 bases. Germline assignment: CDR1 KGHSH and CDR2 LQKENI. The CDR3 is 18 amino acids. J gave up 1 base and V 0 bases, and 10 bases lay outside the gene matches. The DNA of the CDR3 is TGTGCCAGCTCACCACCGGCAGGGGGCCTAAAAGTCCAAGAGACCCAGTACTTC. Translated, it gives CASSPPAGGLKVQETQYF.

The CDR3 DNA is TGTGCCAGCAGCTTACGCCCGGGACAGGGGGGCTACACCTTC. Translating it yields CASSLRPGQGGYTF. This rearrangement joins TRBV13 to TRBJ1-2; 10 bases match TRBD1. Germline lookup yields CDR1 PRHDT and CDR2 FYEKMQ (reference sequence). CDR3 length: 14 amino acids. J lost 8 bases, V lost 2 bases, and 5 bases had no gene match.

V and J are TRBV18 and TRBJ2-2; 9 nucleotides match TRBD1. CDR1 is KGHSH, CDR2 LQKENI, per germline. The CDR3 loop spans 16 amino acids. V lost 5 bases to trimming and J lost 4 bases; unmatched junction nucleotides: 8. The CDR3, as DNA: TGTGCCAGCTCAACGACCGGGACAGGGTTCACCGGGGAGCTGTTTTTT. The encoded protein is CASSTTGTGFTGELFF.

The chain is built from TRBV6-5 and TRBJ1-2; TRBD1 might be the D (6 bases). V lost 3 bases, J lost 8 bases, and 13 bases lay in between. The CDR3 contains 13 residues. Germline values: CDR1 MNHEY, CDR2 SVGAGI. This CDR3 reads CASSYDRITGYTF. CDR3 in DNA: TGTGCCAGCAGTTATGACAGGATAACCGGCTACACCTTC.

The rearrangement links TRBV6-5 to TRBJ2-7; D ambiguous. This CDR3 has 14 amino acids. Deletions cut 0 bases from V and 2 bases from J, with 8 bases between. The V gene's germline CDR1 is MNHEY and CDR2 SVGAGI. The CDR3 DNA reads TGTGCCAGCAGTTACTCGGGCAGAACCTACGAGCAGTACTTC. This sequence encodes CASSYSGRTYEQYF.

In nucleotides, the CDR3 is TGTGCCAGCAGCTTATGGTCGACAGGGACGAATCAGCCCCAGCATTTT. It translates to CASSLWSTGTNQPQHF. The J gene is TRBJ1-5, the V gene TRBV7-9, with 7 bases lining up with TRBD1. The CDR3 contains 16 residues. V lost 2 bases and J lost 4; bases outside the gene matches: 8. In germline, CDR1 is SEHNR, CDR2 FQNEAQ (reference sequence). The whole variable domain, filled in from reference TRBV7-9 and TRBJ1-5, reads DTGVSQNPRHKITKRGQNVTFRCDPISEHNRLYWYRQTLGQGPEFLTYFQNEAQLEKSRLLSDRFSAERPKGSFSTLEIQRTEQGDSAMYLCASSLWSTGTNQPQHFGDGTRLSIL.

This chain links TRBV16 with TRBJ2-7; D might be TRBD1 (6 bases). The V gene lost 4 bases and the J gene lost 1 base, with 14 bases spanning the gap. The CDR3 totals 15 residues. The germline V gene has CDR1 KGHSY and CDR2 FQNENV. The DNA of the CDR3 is TGTGCCAGCAGCCTCACAGGGTTCGGGTCCTACGAGCAGTACTTC. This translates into CASSLTGFGSYEQYF.

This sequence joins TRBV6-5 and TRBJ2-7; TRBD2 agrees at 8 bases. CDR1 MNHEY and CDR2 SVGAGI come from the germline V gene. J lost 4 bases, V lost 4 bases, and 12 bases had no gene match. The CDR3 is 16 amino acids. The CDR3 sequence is CASSSIAGSGRYEQYF. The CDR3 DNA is TGTGCCAGCAGTTCCATAGCGGGAAGTGGGCGGTACGAGCAGTACTTC.

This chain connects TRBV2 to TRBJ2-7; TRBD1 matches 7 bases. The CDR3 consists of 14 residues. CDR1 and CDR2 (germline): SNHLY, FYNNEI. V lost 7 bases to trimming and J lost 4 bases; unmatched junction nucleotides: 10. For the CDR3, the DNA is TGTGCCAGCAAGGGGGCAGTCCTGGCTTACGAGCAGTACTTC. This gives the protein CASKGAVLAYEQYF.

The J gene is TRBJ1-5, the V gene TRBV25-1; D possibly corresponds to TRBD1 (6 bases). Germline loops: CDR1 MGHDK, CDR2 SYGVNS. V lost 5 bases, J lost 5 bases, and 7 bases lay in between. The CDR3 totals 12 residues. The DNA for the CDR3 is TGTGCCAGCAGTACAGGGCATCAGCCCCAGCATTTT. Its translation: CASSTGHQPQHF. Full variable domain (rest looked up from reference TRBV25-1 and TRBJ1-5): EADIYQTPRYLVIGTGKKITLECSQTMGHDKMYWYQQDPGMELHLIHYSYGVNSTEKGDLSSESTVSRIRTEHFPLTLESARPSHTSQYLCASSTGHQPQHFGDGTRLSIL.

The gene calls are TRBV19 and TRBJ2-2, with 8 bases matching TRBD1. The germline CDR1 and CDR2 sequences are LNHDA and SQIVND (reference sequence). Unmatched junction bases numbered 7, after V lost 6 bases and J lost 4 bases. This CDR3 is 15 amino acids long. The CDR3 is CASRLDRAPTGELFF. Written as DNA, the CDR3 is TGTGCCAGTAGGTTGGACAGGGCGCCCACCGGGGAGCTGTTTTTT. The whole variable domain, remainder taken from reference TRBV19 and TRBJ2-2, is DGGITQSPKYLFRKEGQNVTLSCEQNLNHDAMYWYRQDPGQGLRLIYYSQIVNDFQKGDIAEGYSVSREKKESFPLTVTSAQKNPTAFYLCASRLDRAPTGELFFGEGSRLTVL.

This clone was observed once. The CDR3 nucleotides read TGTGCCTGGAATACCGGGACAGGGGCCTACGAGCAGTACTTC. Amino acid sequence: CAWNTGTGAYEQYF. This sequence joins TRBV30 and TRBJ2-7; 10 bases map to TRBD1. Losses at the gene ends were 4 bases for V and 2 bases for J; bases not matched to a gene: 5. This CDR3 has 14 amino acids. CDR1 and CDR2 (germline): GTSNPN, SVGIG (reference sequence).

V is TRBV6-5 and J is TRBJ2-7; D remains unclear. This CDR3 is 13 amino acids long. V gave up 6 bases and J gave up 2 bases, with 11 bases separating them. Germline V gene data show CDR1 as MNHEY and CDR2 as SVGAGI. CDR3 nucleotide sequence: TGTGCCAGCAGGACCGGGTTACCCTACGAGCAGTACTTC. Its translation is CASRTGLPYEQYF.

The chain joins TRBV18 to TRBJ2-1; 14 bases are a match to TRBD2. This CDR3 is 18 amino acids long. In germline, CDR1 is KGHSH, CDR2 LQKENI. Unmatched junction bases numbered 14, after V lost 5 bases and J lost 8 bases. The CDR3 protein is CASSKASTSGGGSDEQFF. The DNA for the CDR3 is TGTGCCAGCTCAAAAGCCTCGACTAGCGGGGGGGGATCGGATGAGCAGTTCTTC.

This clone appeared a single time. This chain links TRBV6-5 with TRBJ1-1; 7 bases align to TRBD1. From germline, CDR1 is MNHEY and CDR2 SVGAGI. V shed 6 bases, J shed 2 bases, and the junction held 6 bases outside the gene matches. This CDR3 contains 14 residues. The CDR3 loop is CASSRDSANTEAFF. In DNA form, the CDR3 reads TGTGCCAGCAGCAGGGACAGCGCTAACACTGAAGCTTTCTTT.

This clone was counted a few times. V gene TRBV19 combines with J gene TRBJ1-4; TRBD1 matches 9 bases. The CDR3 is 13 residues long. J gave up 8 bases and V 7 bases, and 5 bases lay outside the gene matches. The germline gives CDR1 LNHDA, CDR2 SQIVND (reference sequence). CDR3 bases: TGTGCCAGTAAGGACAGGGGAAGGGAAAAACTGTTTTTT. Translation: CASKDRGREKLFF.

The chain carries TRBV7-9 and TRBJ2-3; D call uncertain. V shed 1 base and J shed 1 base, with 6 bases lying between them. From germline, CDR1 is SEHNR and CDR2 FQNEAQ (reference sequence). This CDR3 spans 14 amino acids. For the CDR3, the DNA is TGTGCCAGCAGCTTAGACGGTCGCACAGATACGCAGTATTTT. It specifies CASSLDGRTDTQYF.

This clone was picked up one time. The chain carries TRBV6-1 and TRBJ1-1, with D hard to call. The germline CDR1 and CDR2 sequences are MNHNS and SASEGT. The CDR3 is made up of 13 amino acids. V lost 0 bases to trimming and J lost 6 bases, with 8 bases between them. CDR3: CASSEARSSEAFF. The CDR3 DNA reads TGTGCCAGCAGTGAAGCCCGGAGTTCTGAAGCTTTCTTT.

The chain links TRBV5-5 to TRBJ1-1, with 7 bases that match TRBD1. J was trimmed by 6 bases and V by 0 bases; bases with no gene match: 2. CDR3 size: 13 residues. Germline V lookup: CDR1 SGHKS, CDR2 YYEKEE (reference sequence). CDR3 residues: CASSLGQGAEAFF. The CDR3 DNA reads TGTGCCAGCAGCTTGGGGCAGGGGGCTGAAGCTTTCTTT.

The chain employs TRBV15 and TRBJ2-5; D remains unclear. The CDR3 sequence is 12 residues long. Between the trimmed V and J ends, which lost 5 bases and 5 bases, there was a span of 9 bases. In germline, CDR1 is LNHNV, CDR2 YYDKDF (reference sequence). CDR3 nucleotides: TGTGCCACCAGCGCACCACGGGAGACCCAGTACTTC. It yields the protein CATSAPRETQYF. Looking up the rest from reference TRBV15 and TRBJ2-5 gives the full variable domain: DAMVIQNPRYQVTQFGKPVTLSCSQTLNHNVMYWYQQKSSQAPKLLFHYYDKDFNNEADTPDNFQSRRPNTSFCFLDIRSPGLGDTAMYLCATSAPRETQYFGPGTRLLVL.

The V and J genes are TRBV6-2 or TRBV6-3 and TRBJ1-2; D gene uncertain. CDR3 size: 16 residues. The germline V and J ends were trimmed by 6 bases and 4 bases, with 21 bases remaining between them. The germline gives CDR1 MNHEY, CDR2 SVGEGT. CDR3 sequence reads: CASSPSLSTQTYGYTF. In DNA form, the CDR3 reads TGTGCCAGCAGCCCTTCCCTTTCGACTCAAACCTATGGCTACACCTTC.

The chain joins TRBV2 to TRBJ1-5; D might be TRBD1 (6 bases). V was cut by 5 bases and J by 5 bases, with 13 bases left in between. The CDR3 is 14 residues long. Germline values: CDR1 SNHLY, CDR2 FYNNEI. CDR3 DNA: TGTGCCAGCAGTCAGGGGTGGTTGCATCAGCCCCAGCATTTT. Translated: CASSQGWLHQPQHF.